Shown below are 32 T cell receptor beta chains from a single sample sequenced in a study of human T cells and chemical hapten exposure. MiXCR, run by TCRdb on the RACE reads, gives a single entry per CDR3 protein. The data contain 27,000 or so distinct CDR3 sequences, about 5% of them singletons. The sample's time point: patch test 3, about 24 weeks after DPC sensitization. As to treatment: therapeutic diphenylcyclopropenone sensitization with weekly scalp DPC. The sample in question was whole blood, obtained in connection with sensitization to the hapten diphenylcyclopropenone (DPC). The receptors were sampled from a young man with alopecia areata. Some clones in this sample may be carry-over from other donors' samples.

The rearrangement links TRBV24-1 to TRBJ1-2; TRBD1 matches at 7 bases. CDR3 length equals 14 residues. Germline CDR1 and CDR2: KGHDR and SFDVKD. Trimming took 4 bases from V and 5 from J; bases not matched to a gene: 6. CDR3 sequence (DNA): TGTGCCACCAGTGAGGCGGACAGGACTTATGGCTACACCTTC. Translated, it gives CATSEADRTYGYTF.

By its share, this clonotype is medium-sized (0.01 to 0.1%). The CDR3 bases are TGCGCCAGCAGCCAAGTGTACGGGACAGGCCGCTATGGCTACACCTTC. Residues: CASSQVYGTGRYGYTF. The chain uses TRBV4-3 and TRBJ1-2; 8 bases are a match to TRBD1. This CDR3 has 16 residues. Germline lookup yields CDR1 LGHNA and CDR2 YSLEER. V lost 1 base and J lost 4; bases outside the gene matches: 8.

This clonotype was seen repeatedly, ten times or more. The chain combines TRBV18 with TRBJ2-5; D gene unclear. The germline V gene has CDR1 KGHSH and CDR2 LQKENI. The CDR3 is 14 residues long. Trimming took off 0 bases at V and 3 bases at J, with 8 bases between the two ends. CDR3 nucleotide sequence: TGTGCCAGCTCACCACCTTCCACAGAAGAGACCCAGTACTTC. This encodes CASSPPSTEETQYF.

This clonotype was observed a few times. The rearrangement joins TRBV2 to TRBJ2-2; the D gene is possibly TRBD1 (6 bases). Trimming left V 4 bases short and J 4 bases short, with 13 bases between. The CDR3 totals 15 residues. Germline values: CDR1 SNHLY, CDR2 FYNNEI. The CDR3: CASSGNREGTGELFF. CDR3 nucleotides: TGTGCCAGCAGTGGAAACAGGGAAGGCACCGGGGAGCTGTTTTTT.

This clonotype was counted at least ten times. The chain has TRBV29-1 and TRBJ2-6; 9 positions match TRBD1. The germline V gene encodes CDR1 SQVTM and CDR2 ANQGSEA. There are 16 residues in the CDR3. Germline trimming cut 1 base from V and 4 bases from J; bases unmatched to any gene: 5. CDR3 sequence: CSVEGDRAAGANVLTF. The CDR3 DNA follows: TGCAGCGTTGAAGGGGACAGGGCGGCGGGGGCCAACGTCCTGACTTTC.

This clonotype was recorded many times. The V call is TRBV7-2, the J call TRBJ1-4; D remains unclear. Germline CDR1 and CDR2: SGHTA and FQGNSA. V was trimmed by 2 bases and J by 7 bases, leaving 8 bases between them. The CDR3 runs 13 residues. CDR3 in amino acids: CASSLRRREKLFF. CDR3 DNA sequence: TGTGCCAGCAGCTTACGACGGCGTGAAAAACTGTTTTTT.

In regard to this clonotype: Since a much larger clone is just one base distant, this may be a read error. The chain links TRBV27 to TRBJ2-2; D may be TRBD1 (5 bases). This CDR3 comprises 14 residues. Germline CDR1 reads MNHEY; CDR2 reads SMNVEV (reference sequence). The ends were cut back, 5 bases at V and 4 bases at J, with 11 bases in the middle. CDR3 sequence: CASSPTGFTGELFF. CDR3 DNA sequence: TGTGCCAGCAGTCCTACAGGATTCACCGGGGAGCTGTTTTTT.

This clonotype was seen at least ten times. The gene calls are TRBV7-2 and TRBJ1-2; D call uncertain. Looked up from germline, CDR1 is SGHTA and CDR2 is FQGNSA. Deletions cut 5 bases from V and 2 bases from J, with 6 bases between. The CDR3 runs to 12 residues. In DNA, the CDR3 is TGTGCCAGCAGCCCCCAGAACTATGGCTACACCTTC. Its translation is CASSPQNYGYTF.

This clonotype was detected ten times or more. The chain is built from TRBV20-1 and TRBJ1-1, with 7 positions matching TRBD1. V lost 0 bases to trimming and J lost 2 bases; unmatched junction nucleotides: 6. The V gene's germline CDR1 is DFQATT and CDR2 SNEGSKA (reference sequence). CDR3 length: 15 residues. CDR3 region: CSARDPGTVNTEAFF. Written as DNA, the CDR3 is TGCAGTGCTAGAGATCCGGGGACAGTAAACACTGAAGCTTTCTTT.

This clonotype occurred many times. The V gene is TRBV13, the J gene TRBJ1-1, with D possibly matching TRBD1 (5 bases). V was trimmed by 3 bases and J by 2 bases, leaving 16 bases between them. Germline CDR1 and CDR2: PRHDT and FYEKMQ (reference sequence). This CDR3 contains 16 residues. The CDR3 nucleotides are TGTGCCAGCAGCTTTGGAACCGGGACCGCAAACACTGAAGCTTTCTTT. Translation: CASSFGTGTANTEAFF.

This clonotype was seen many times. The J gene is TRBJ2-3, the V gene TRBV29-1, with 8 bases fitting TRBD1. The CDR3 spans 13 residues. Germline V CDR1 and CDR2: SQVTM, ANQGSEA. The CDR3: CTAVTGATDTQYF. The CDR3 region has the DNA TGCACCGCCGTGACAGGGGCGACAGATACGCAGTATTTT.

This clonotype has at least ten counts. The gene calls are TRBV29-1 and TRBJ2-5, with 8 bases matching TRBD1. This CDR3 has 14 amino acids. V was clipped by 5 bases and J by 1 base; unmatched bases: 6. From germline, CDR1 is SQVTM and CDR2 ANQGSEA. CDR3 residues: CSVTGQGFQETQYF. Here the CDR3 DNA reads TGCAGCGTTACCGGACAGGGATTCCAAGAGACCCAGTACTTC.

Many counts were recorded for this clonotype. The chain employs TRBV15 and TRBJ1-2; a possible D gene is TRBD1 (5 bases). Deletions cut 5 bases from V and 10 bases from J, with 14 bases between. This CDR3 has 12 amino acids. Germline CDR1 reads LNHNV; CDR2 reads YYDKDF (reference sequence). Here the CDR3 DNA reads TGTGCCACCAGCGGCCTGGGGGATGTCTACACCTTC. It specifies CATSGLGDVYTF.

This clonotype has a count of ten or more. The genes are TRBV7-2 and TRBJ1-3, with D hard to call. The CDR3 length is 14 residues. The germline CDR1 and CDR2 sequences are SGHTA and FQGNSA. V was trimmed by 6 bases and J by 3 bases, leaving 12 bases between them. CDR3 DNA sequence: TGTGCCAGCAGTCCCGGGCAGCGTGGAAACACCATATATTTT. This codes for CASSPGQRGNTIYF.

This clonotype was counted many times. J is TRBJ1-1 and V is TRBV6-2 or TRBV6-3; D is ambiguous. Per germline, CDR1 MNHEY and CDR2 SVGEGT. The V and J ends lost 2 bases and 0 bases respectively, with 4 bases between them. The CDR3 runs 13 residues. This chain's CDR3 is CASSYRLNTEAFF. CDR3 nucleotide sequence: TGTGCCAGCAGTTACAGGCTGAACACTGAAGCTTTCTTT.

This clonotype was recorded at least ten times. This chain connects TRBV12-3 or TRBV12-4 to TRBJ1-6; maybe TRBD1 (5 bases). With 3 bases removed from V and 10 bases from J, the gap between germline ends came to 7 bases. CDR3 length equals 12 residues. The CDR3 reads CASSFSGSPLHF. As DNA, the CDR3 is TGTGCCAGCAGTTTCTCAGGGTCACCCCTCCACTTT.

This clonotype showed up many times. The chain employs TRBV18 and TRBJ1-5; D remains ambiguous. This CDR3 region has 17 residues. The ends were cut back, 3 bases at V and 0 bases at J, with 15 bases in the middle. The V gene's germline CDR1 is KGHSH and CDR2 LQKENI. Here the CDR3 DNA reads TGTGCCAGCTCACCGGCAGGATATACGTATAGCAATCAGCCCCAGCATTTT. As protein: CASSPAGYTYSNQPQHF.

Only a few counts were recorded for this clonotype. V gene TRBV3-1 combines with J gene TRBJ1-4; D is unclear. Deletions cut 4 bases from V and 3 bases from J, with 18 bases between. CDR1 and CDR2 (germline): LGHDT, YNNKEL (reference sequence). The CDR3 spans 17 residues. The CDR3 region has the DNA TGTGCCAGCAGCCCAGAGGGCGGATCTTGGGCTAATGAAAAACTGTTTTTT. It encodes CASSPEGGSWANEKLFF.

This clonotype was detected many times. The DNA for the CDR3 is TGTGCCAGCAGTTTAGGGAGGCTTATTAGCACAGATACGCAGTATTTT. This gives the protein CASSLGRLISTDTQYF. The rearrangement joins TRBV12-3 or TRBV12-4 to TRBJ2-3, with a weak D call TRBD2 (5 bases). Trimming pared 1 base from V and 0 bases from J, leaving 11 bases between. The CDR3 runs to 16 residues.

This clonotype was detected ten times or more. Here the CDR3 DNA reads TGTGCCGGAAGGAGGGACTACGGCGAGCAGTACTTC. It yields the protein CAGRRDYGEQYF. The chain combines TRBV6-1 with TRBJ2-7; TRBD2 matches 7 bases. CDR3 length equals 12 residues. J was trimmed by 6 bases and V by 11 bases; bases with no gene match: 10. Germline lookup yields CDR1 MNHNS and CDR2 SASEGT.

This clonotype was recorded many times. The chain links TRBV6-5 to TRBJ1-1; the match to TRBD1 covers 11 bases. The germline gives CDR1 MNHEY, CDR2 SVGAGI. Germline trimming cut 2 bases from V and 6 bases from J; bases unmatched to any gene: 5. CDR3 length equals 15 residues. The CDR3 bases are TGTGCCAGCAGTTACGTTGGGACAGGGGGGTCTGAAGCTTTCTTT. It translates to CASSYVGTGGSEAFF.

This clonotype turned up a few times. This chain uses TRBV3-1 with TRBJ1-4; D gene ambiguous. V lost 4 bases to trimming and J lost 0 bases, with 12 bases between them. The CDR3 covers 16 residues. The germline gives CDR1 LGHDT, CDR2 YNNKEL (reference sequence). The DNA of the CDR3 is TGTGCCAGCAGCCTACGGGCCACCGCAACTAATGAAAAACTGTTTTTT. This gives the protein CASSLRATATNEKLFF.

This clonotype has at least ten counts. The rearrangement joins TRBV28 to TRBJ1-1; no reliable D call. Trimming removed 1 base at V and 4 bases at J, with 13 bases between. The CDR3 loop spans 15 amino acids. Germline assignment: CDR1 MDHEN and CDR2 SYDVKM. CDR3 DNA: TGTGCCAGCAGTTTATCCCATAGAGCAGTCACTGAAGCTTTCTTT. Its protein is CASSLSHRAVTEAFF.

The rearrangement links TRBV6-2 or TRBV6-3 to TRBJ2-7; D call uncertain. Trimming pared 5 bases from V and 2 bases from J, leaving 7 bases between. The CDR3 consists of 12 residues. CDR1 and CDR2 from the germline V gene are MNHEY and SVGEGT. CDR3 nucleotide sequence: TGTGCCAGCAGTCCTGGGACCTACGAGCAGTACTTC. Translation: CASSPGTYEQYF.

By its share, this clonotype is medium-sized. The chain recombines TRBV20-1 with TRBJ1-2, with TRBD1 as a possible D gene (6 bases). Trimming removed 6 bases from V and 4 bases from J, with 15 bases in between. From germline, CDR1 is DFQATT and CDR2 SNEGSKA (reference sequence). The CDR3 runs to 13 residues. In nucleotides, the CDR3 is TGCAGTGCGTCAACAGGGAATAGCTATGGCTACACCTTC. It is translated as CSASTGNSYGYTF.

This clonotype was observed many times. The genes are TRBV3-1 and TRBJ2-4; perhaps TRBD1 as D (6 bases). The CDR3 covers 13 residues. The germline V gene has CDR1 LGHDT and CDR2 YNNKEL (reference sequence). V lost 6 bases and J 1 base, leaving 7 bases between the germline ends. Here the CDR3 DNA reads TGTGCCAGCAGGGGGGCGGCCAAAAACATTCAGTACTTC. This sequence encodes CASRGAAKNIQYF.

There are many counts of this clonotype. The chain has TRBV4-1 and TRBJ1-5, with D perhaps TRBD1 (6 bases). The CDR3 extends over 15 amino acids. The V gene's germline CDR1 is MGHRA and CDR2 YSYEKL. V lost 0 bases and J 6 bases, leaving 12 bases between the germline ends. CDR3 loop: CASSQDGPGVQPQHF. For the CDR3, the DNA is TGCGCCAGCAGCCAAGACGGCCCAGGGGTTCAGCCCCAGCATTTT.

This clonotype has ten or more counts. This chain's CDR3 is CASSYSSPEGPGVQETQYF. In DNA form, the CDR3 reads TGTGCCAGCAGTTACTCGTCTCCTGAAGGTCCCGGGGTCCAAGAGACCCAGTACTTC. The rearrangement links TRBV6-5 to TRBJ2-5, with D possibly TRBD2 on 5 matching bases. Trimming shortened V by 0 bases and J by 1 base, and 21 bases separated the two germline ends. The CDR3 length is 19 residues. Germline loops: CDR1 MNHEY, CDR2 SVGAGI.

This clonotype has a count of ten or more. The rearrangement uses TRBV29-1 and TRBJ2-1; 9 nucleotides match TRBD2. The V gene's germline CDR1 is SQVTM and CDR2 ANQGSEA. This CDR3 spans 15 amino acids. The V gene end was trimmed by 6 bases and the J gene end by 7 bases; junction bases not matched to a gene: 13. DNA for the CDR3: TGCAGCGTCGTGGTCCAAGCGGGGGGTGGTAATGAGCAGTTCTTC. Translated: CSVVVQAGGGNEQFF.

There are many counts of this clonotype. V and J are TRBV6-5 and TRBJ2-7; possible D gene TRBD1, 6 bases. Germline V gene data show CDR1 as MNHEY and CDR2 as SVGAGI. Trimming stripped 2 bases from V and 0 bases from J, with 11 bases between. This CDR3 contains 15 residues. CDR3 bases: TGTGCCAGCAGTTACAGCAGGGGTAGCTCCTACGAGCAGTACTTC. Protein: CASSYSRGSSYEQYF.

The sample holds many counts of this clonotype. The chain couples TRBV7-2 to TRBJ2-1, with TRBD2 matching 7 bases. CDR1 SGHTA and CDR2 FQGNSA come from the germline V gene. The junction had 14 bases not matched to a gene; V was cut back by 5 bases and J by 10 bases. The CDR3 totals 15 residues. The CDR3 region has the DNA TGTGCCAGCAGCCTCGGGACTACCCTTCTCGAGGAGCAGTTCTTC. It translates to CASSLGTTLLEEQFF. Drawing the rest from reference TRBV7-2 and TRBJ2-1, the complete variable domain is GAGVSQSPSNKVTEKGKDVELRCDPISGHTALYWYRQSLGQGLEFLIYFQGNSAPDKSGLPSDRFSAERTGGSVSTLTIQRTQQEDSAVYLCASSLGTTLLEEQFFGPGTRLTVL.

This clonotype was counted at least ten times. The DNA of the CDR3 is TGTGCCAGCAGCTTAGGCTGGGGGGGCCTTGAAGATACGCAGTATTTT. As protein: CASSLGWGGLEDTQYF. The J gene is TRBJ2-3, the V gene TRBV7-2; D perhaps matches TRBD2 (7 bases). Trimming shortened V by 1 base and J by 5 bases, and 16 bases separated the two germline ends. The CDR3 sequence is 16 residues long. Germline V gives CDR1 SGHTA, CDR2 FQGNSA.